Described below is a single T cell receptor beta chain sequence and its context. Its antigen is not identified. This sample stems from a study of CD8 T cells in ankylosing spondylitis. Regarding the study as a whole: Some motif variants were previously reported in reactive arthritis synovial fluid and blood. CD8+ disease-linked clones were present at relatively low frequencies in blood. Ankylosing spondylitis blood appeared to carry a characteristic TCR beta motif of roughly eight highly homologous variants.

Germline V lookup: CDR1 SEHNR, CDR2 FQNEAQ (reference sequence). The V end was cut by 1 base, the J end by 4 bases, with 4 bases between. The CDR3 sequence is 12 residues long. Scientists made TCR beta libraries using quantitative 5'-RACE with molecular barcodes. TCRdb re-derived calls from the 5' RACE reads in MiXCR, one entry per CDR3 protein. The data hold more than 600,000 distinct CDR3 sequences, with around 20% observed a single time. The chain joins TRBV7-9 to TRBJ1-1; D remains ambiguous. The specimen was blood, either unsorted or a sorted T cell fraction (not recorded which). This receptor was identified in a male donor with ankylosing spondylitis. CDR3 coding DNA: TGTGCCAGCAGCTTAGATTTCACTGAAGCTTTCTTT. It is translated as CASSLDFTEAFF.